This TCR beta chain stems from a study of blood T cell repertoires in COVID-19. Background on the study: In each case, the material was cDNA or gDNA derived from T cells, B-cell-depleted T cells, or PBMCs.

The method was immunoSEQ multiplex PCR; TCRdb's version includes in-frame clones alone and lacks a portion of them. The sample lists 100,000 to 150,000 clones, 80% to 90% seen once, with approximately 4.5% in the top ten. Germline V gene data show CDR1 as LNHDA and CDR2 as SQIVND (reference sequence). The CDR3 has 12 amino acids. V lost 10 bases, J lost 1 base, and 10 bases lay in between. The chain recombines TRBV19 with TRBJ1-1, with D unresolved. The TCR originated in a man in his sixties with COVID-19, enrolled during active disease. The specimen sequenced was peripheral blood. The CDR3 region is CATAGGNTEAFF. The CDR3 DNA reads TGTGCCACCGCAGGAGGGAACACTGAAGCTTTCTTT. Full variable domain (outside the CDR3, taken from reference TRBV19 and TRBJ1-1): DGGITQSPKYLFRKEGQNVTLSCEQNLNHDAMYWYRQDPGQGLRLIYYSQIVNDFQKGDIAEGYSVSREKKESFPLTVTSAQKNPTAFYLCATAGGNTEAFFGQGTRLTVV.